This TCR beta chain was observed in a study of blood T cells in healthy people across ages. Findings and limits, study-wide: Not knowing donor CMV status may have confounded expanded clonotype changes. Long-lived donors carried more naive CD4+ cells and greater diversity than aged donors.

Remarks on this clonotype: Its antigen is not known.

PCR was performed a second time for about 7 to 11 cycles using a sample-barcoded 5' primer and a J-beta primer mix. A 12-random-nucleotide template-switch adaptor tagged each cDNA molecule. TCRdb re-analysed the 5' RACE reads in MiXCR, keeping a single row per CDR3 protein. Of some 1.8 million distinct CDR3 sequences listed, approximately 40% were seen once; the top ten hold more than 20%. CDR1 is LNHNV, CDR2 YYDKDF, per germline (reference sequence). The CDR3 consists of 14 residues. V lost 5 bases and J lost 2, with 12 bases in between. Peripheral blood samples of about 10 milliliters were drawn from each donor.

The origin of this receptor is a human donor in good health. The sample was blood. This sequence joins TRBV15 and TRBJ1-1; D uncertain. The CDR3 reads CATSSSPVNTEAFF. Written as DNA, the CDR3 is TGTGCCACCAGCTCCAGTCCGGTCAACACTGAAGCTTTCTTT. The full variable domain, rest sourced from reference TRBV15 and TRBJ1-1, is DAMVIQNPRYQVTQFGKPVTLSCSQTLNHNVMYWYQQKSSQAPKLLFHYYDKDFNNEADTPDNFQSRRPNTSFCFLDIRSPGLGDTAMYLCATSSSPVNTEAFFGQGTRLTVV.